This T cell receptor beta chain was identified in a study of identical twins. This clonotype has ten or more counts. From germline, CDR1 is ENHRY and CDR2 SYGVKD. The CDR3 covers 17 residues. With V trimmed by 2 bases and J by 2 bases, 6 bases remained unmatched. Carrying unique molecular identifiers, the cDNA also gained a universal primer site through template switching. From the 5' RACE reads, TCRdb called clonotypes with MiXCR, one entry per CDR3 protein. The sample lists some 730,000 distinct CDR3 sequences; around a sixth were seen once. The data also belong to a second study, concerning T cells expressing NK-cell markers. As reported in that work: Underlying the TCR beta repertoires were sorted CD3+CD56+NKG2C+, CD3+CD56+NKG2C- and CD3+CD56-NKG2C+ T cells. For about six donors, the dominant NKG2C+ clonotypes made up roughly 1.0-7.0% of their CD8+ T cells.

Sequencing was performed on PBMCs. The chain links TRBV10-3 to TRBJ2-2; 9 nucleotides line up with TRBD2. The TCR was taken from a woman under 30 in good health. CDR3 loop: CAISEPDSGGNTGELFF. The CDR3, as DNA: TGTGCCATCAGTGAGCCAGATAGCGGGGGAAACACCGGGGAGCTGTTTTTT.